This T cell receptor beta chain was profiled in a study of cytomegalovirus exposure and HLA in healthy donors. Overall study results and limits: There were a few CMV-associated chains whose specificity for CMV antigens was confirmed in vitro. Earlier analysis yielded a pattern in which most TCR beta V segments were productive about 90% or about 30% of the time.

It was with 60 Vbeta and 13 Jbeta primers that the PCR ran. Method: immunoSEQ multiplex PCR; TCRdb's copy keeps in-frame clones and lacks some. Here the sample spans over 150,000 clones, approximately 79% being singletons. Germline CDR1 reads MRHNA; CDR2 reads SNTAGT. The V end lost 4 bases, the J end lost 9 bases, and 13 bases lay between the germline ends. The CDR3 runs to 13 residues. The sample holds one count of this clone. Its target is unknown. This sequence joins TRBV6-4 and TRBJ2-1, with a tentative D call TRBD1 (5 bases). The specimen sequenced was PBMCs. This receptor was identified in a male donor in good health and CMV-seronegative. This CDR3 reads CASSVDSVGEQFF. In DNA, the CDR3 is TGTGCCAGCAGTGTCGACAGTGTGGGTGAGCAGTTCTTC.